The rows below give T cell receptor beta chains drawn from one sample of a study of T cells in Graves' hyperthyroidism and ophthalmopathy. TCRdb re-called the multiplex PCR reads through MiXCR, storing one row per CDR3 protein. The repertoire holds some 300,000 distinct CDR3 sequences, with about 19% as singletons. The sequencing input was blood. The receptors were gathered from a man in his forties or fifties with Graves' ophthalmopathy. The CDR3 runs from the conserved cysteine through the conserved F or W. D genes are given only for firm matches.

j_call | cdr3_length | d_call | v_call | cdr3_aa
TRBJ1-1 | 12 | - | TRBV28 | CASSLLQGETFF
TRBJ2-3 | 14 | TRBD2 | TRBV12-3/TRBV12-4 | CASSLGTTTDTQYF
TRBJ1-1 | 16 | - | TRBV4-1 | CASSRESGRMNTEAFF
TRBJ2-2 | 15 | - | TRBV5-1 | CASSLEGANTGELFF
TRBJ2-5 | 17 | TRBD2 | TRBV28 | CASSFSLTSGEQETQYF
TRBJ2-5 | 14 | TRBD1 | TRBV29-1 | CSVDRDRGQETQYF
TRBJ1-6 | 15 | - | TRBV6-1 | CASSSDSSYNSPLHF
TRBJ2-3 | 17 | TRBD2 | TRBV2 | CASSLTLAGASTDTQYF
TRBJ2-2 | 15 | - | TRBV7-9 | CASSLSGTSPGELFF
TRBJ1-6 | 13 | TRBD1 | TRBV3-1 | CASSHAGQGTLHF
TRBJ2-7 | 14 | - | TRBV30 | CAWSVRGTSGEQYF
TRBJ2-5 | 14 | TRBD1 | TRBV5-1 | CASSDDRGVETQYF
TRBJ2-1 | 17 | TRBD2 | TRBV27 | CASSSQIRTSALGGQFF
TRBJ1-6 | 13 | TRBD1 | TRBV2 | CASRDSMNSPLHF
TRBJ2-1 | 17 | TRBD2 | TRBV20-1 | CSARDTQAGIFYNEQFF
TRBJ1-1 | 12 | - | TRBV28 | CATRVLNNEAFF